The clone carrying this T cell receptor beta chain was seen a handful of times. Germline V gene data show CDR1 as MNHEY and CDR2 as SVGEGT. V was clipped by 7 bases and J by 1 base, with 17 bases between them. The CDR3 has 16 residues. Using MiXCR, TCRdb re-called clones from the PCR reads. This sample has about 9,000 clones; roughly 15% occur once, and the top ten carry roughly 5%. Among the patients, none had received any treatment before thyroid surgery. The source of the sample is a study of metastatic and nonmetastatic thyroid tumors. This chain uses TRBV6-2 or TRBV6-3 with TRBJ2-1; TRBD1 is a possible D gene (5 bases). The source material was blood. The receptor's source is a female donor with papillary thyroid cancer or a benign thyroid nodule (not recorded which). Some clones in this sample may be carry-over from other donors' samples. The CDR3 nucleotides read TGTGCCAGCACCCTAAGGGGCAGGGTTTCCTACAATGAGCAGTTCTTC. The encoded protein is CASTLRGRVSYNEQFF.